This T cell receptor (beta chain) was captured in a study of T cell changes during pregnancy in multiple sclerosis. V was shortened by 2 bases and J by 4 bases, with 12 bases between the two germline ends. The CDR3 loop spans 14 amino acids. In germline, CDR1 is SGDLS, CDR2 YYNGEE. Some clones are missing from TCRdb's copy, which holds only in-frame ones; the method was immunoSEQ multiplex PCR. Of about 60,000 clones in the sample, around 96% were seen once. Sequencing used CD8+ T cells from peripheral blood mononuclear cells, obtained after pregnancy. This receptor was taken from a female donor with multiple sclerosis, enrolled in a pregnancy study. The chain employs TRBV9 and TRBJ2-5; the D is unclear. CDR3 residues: CASSVSGLVETQYF. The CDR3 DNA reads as TGTGCCAGCAGCGTGTCCGGTCTTGTAGAGACCCAGTACTTC.